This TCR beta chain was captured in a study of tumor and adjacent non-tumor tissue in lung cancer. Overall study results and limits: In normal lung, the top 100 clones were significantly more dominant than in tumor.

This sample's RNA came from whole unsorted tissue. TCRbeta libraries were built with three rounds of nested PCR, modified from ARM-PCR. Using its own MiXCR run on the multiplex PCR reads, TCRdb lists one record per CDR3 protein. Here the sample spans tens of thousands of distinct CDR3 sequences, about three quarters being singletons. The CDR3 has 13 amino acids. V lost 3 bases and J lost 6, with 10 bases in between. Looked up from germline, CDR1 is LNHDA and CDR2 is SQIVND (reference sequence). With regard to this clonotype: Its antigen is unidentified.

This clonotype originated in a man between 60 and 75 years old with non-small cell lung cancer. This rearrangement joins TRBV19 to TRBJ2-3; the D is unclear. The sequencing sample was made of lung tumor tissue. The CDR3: CASSMRSLDTQYF. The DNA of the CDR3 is TGTGCCAGTAGTATGAGGTCCTTGGATACGCAGTATTTT.